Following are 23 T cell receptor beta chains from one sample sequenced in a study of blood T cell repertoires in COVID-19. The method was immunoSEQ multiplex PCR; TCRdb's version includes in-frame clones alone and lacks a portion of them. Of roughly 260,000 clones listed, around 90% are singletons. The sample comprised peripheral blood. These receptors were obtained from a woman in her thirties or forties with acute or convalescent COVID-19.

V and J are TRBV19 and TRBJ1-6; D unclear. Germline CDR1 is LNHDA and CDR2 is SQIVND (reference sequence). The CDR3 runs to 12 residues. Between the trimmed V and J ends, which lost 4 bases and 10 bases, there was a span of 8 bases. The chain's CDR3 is CASSTGWSPLHF. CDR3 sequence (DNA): TGTGCCAGTAGTACGGGGTGGTCACCCCTCCACTTT.

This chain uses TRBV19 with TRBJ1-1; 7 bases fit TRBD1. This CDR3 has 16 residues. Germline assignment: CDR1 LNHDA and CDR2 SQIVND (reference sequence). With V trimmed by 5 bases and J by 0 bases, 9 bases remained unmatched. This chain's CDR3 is CASSSRQGVVNTEAFF. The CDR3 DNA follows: TGTGCCAGTAGTTCCCGTCAGGGGGTAGTGAACACTGAAGCTTTCTTT.

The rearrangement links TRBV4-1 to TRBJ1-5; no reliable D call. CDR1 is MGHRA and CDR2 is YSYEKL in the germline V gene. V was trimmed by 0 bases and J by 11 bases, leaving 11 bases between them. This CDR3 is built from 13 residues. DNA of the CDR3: TGCGCCAGCAGCCAAGAGGCCGGGTTAACCCAGCATTTT. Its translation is CASSQEAGLTQHF.

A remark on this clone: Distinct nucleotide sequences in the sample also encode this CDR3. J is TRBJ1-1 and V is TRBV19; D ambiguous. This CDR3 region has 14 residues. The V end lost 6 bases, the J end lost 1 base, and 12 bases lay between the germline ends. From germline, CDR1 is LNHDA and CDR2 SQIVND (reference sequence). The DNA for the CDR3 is TGTGCCAGTAGCCCGAAGGGAGCGAACACTGAAGCTTTCTTT. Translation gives CASSPKGANTEAFF.

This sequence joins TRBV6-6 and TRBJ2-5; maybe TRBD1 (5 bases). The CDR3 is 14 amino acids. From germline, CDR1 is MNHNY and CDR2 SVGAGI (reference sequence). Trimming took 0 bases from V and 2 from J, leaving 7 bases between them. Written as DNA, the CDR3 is TGTGCCAGCAGTTACTCAAGGGGACAAGAGACCCAGTACTTC. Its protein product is CASSYSRGQETQYF.

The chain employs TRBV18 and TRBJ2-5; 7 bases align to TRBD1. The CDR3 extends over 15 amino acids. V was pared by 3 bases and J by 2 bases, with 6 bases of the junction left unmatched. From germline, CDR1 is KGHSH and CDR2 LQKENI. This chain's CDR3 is CASSPSGQPQETQYF. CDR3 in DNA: TGTGCCAGCTCACCGTCGGGACAGCCACAAGAGACCCAGTACTTC. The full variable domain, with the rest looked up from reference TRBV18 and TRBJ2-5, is NAGVMQNPRHLVRRRGQEARLRCSPMKGHSHVYWYRQLPEEGLKFMVYLQKENIIDESGMPKERFSAEFPKEGPSILRIQQVVRGDSAAYFCASSPSGQPQETQYFGPGTRLLVL.

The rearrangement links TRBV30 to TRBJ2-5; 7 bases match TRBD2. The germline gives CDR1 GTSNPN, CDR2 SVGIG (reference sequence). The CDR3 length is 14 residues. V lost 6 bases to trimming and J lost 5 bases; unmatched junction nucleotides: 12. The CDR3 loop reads CACGTTWAVETQYF. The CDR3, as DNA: TGTGCCTGCGGGACTACCTGGGCTGTGGAGACCCAGTACTTC.

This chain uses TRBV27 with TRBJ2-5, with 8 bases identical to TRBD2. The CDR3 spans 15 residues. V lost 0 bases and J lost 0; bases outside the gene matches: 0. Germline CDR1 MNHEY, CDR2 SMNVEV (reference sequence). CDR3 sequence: CASSLSRGDQETQYF. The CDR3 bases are TGTGCCAGCAGTTTATCGCGGGGGGACCAAGAGACCCAGTACTTC.

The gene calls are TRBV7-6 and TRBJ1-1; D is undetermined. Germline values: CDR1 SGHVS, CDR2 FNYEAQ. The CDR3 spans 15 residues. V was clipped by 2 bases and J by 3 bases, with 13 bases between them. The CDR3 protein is CASSLTSLRDTEAFF. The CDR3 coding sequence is TGTGCCAGCAGCTTAACGTCGTTACGGGACACTGAAGCTTTCTTT.

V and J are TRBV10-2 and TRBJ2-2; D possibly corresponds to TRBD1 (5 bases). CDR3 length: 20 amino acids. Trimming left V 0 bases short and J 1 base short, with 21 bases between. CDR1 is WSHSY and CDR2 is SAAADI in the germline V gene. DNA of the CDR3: TGCGCCAGCAGTGAGTCGAGTCAGTCGCTCTATCAGGGGAACACCGGGGAGCTGTTTTTT. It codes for CASSESSQSLYQGNTGELFF.

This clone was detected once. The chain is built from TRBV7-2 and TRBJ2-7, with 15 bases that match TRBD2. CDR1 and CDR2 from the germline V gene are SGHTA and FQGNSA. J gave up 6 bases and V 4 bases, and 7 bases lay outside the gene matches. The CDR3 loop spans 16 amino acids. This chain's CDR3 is CASSSTGLAGGLEQYV. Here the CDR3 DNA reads TGTGCCAGCAGCTCCACTGGACTAGCGGGGGGGCTCGAGCAGTACGTC.

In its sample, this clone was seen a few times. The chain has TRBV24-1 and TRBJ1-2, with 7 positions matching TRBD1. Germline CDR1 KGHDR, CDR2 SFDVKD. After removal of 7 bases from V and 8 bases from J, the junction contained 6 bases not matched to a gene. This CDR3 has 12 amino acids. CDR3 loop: CATSQGQLGYTF. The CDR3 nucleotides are TGTGCCACCAGCCAGGGACAGCTCGGCTACACCTTC.

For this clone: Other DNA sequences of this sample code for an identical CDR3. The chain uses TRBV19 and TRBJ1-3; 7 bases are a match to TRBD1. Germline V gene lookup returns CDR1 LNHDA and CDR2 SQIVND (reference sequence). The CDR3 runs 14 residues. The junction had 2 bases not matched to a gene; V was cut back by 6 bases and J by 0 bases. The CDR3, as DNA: TGTGCCAGTAGAGGGGGCGGCTCTGGAAACACCATATATTTT. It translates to CASRGGGSGNTIYF.

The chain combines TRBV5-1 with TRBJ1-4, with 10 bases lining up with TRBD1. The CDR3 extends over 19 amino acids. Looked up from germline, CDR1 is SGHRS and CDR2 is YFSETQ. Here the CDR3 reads CATFPGTGVPVSTNEKLFF. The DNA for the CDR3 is TGCGCGACCTTCCCCGGGACAGGGGTCCCCGTGTCAACTAATGAAAAACTGTTTTTT.

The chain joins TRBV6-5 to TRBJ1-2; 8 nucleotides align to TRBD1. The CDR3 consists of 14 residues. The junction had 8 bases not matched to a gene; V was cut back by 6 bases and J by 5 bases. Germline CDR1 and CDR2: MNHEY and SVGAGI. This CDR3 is CASRAGGHGYGYTF. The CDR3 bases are TGTGCCAGCAGGGCAGGGGGCCATGGGTATGGCTACACCTTC.

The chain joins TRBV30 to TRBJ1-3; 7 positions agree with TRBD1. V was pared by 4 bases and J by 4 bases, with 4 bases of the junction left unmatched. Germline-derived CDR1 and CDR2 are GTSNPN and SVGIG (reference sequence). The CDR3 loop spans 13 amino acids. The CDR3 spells CAWKGALGNTIYF. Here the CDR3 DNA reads TGTGCCTGGAAGGGGGCGCTAGGAAACACCATATATTTT.

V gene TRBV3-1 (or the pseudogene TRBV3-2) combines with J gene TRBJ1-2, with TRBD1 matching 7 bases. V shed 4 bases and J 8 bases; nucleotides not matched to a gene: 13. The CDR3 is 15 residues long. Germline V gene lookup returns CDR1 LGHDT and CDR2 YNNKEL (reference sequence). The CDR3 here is CASSLTDRAGVGYTF. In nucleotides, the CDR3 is TGTGCCAGCAGCCTAACCGACAGGGCCGGCGTAGGCTACACCTTC.

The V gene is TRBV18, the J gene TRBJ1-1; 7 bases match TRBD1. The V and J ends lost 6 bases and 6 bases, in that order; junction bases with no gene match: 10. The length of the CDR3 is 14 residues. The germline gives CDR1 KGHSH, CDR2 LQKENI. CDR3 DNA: TGTGCCAGCTCCTTTGAGGGGGCCGGGCCTGAAGCTTTCTTT. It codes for CASSFEGAGPEAFF.

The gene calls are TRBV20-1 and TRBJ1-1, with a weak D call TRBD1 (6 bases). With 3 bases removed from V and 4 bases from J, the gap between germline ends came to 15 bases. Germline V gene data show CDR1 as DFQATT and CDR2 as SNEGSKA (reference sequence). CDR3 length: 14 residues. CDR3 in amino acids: CSASLSVGATEAFF. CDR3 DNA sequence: TGCAGTGCTAGTTTGTCAGTGGGGGCCACTGAAGCTTTCTTT.

The CDR3 DNA sequence: TGTGCCAGCAGCTCACCCTCTGGCGGTGGCTACACCTTC. Translated: CASSSPSGGGYTF. The V call is TRBV5-5, the J call TRBJ1-2; D remains ambiguous. Between the trimmed V and J ends, which lost 3 bases and 7 bases, there was a span of 13 bases. The germline CDR1 and CDR2 sequences are SGHKS and YYEKEE (reference sequence). The CDR3 is 13 residues long.

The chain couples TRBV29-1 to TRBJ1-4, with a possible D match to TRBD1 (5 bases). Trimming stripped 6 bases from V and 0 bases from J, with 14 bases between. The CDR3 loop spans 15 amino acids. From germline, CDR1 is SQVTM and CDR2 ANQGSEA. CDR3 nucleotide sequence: TGCAGCGTCGCCAAGGGGACTGCAACTAATGAAAAACTGTTTTTT. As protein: CSVAKGTATNEKLFF.

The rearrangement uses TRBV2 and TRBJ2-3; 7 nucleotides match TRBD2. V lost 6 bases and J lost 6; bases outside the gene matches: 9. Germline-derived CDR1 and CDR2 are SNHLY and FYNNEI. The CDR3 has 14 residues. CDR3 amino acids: CASREHGGMDTQYF. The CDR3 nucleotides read TGTGCCAGCAGGGAGCACGGGGGGATGGATACGCAGTATTTT.

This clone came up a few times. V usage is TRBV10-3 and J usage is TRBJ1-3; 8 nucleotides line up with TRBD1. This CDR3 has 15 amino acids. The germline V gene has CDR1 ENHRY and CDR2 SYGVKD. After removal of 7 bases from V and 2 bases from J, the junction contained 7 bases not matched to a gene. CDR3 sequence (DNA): TGTGCCATCAATACAGGGGGGCTTGCTGGAAACACCATATATTTT. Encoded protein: CAINTGGLAGNTIYF.